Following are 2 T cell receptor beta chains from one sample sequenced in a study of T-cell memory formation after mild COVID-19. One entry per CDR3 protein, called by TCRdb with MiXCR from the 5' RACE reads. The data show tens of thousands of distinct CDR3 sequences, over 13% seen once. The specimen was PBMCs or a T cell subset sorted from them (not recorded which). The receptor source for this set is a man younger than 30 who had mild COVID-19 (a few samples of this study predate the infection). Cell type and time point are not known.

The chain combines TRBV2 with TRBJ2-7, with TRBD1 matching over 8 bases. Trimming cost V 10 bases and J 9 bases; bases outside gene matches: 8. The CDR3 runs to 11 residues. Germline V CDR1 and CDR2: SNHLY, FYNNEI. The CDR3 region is CATETGVVQYF. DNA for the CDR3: TGTGCCACCGAGACAGGGGTTGTGCAGTACTTC.

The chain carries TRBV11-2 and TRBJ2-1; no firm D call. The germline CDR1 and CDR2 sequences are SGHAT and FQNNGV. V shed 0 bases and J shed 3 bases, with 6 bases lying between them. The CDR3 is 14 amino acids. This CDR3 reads CASSLEGLYNEQFF. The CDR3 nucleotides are TGTGCCAGCAGCTTAGAAGGCCTCTACAATGAGCAGTTCTTC.